The 19 T cell receptor beta chains given below trace back to one sample, sequenced in a study of chemoradiotherapy in HPV16-positive cancers. The repertoire was sequenced with immunoSEQ multiplex PCR; TCRdb's copy has only in-frame clones and lacks some. The repertoire holds tens of thousands of clones, with roughly 92% as singletons. The source was blood, collected from a patient who underwent chemoradiotherapy. These TCRs come from a human donor with HPV-associated anogenital cancer.

This clone was detected once. The chain joins TRBV6-5 to TRBJ1-2; weak D call: TRBD1 (5 bases). This CDR3 contains 14 residues. The germline gives CDR1 MNHEY, CDR2 SVGAGI. Trimming removed 2 bases at V and 4 bases at J, with 11 bases between. The CDR3 DNA sequence: TGTGCCAGCAGTTACAGCGGGGGGGGCTATGGCTACACCTTC. The encoded protein is CASSYSGGGYGYTF.

V usage is TRBV6-5 and J usage is TRBJ2-7, with D perhaps matching TRBD1 (5 bases). The CDR3 covers 13 residues. Germline lookup yields CDR1 MNHEY and CDR2 SVGAGI. Trimming removed 4 bases from V and 1 base from J, with 8 bases in between. The CDR3: CASSSRQSYEQYF. The CDR3 region has the DNA TGTGCCAGCAGTTCTCGACAGTCCTACGAGCAGTACTTC.

This sequence joins TRBV19 and TRBJ1-5; D perhaps matches TRBD1 (5 bases). This CDR3 comprises 16 residues. With 3 bases removed from V and 9 bases from J, the gap between germline ends came to 21 bases. CDR1 and CDR2 from the germline V gene are LNHDA and SQIVND (reference sequence). The CDR3 nucleotides are TGTGCCAGTAGTATCCCCTCCGGGCGGCTTGGGGGGCCCCAGCATTTT. As protein: CASSIPSGRLGGPQHF.

The chain recombines TRBV29-1 with TRBJ2-1; either TRBD1 or TRBD2 may supply D (5 bases each). The CDR3 is made up of 14 amino acids. The V end lost 1 base, the J end lost 0 bases, and 7 bases lay between the germline ends. CDR1 and CDR2 from the germline V gene are SQVTM and ANQGSEA. The CDR3 loop is CSVEAGTSYNEQFF. The CDR3 DNA follows: TGCAGCGTTGAAGCCGGGACCTCCTACAATGAGCAGTTCTTC.

The rearrangement uses TRBV19 and TRBJ1-6, with D perhaps TRBD1 (6 bases). The CDR3 is made up of 14 amino acids. Germline CDR1 reads LNHDA; CDR2 reads SQIVND (reference sequence). The V and J ends lost 5 bases and 9 bases respectively, with 14 bases between them. The CDR3 region is CASSPRTDGSPLHF. In DNA, the CDR3 is TGTGCCAGTAGTCCCCGGACAGATGGTTCACCCCTCCACTTT.

The chain recombines TRBV28 with TRBJ2-7; D gene unclear. The CDR3 runs to 11 residues. CDR1 and CDR2 from the germline V gene are MDHEN and SYDVKM. V was trimmed by 1 base and J by 3 bases, leaving 1 base between them. The CDR3 DNA follows: TGTGCCAGCAGTTTATTCTACGAGCAGTACTTC. Its translation is CASSLFYEQYF.

The chain employs TRBV28 and TRBJ1-5; 9 bases align to TRBD1. V dropped 2 bases and J dropped 6; count of bases not matched to a gene: 5. The length of the CDR3 is 15 residues. Per the germline V gene, CDR1 is MDHEN and CDR2 is SYDVKM. CDR3 in amino acids: CASSLNRGHTQPQHF. The DNA of the CDR3 is TGTGCCAGCAGTTTAAACAGGGGGCACACTCAGCCCCAGCATTTT.

The chain combines TRBV4-3 with TRBJ2-6; no firm D call. Trimming cost V 4 bases and J 0 bases, with 13 bases left between them. This CDR3 is built from 17 residues. CDR1 LGHNA and CDR2 YSLEER come from the germline V gene. CDR3 nucleotides: TGCGCCAGCAGCCCAGAAGCCCTAACCTCTGGGGCCAACGTCCTGACTTTC. Its protein product is CASSPEALTSGANVLTF.

This clone has only a few counts. V and J are TRBV18 and TRBJ2-7; 7 bases fit TRBD2. The CDR3 sequence is 13 residues long. The germline V gene has CDR1 KGHSH and CDR2 LQKENI. Unmatched junction bases numbered 3, after V lost 5 bases and J lost 2 bases. CDR3 amino acids: CASSTGLAYEQYF. DNA of the CDR3: TGTGCCAGCTCAACCGGACTAGCCTACGAGCAGTACTTC.

CDR3 in DNA: TGTGCCAGCACCTACTCCCCCGATTACGTCAATGATGAGCAGTTCTTC. Translation: CASTYSPDYVNDEQFF. This rearrangement joins TRBV6-6 to TRBJ2-1; D call uncertain. Trimming pared 7 bases from V and 8 bases from J, leaving 24 bases between. Germline V lookup: CDR1 MNHNY, CDR2 SVGAGI (reference sequence). The CDR3 has 16 residues.

The chain uses TRBV6-5 and TRBJ1-2, with 7 bases that match TRBD1. From germline, CDR1 is MNHEY and CDR2 SVGAGI. The CDR3 loop spans 14 amino acids. The trim removed 2 bases at V and 8 bases at J, leaving 8 bases unmatched. CDR3 in amino acids: CASSYLDRAGGYTF. The DNA for the CDR3 is TGTGCCAGCAGTTACCTCGACAGGGCCGGGGGCTACACCTTC.

J is TRBJ1-1 and V is TRBV5-5; no clear D. V dropped 2 bases and J dropped 0 bases, with 8 bases sitting between them. The CDR3 consists of 14 residues. Germline V gene data show CDR1 as SGHKS and CDR2 as YYEKEE (reference sequence). Here the CDR3 DNA reads TGTGCCAGCAGCTTTAGGTCATTGAACACTGAAGCTTTCTTT. It translates to CASSFRSLNTEAFF.

The chain joins TRBV10-3 to TRBJ2-4; 7 bases fit TRBD2. With 8 bases clipped from V and 7 bases from J, the junction kept 2 bases outside the gene matches. Germline V gene sequence: CDR1 ENHRY, CDR2 SYGVKD. This CDR3 spans 11 amino acids. The CDR3 bases are TGTGCCATCGGGGAGGGTAACATTCAGTACTTC. It codes for CAIGEGNIQYF.

The chain has TRBV27 and TRBJ1-2; TRBD1 is a possible D gene (6 bases). CDR1 MNHEY and CDR2 SMNVEV come from the germline V gene (reference sequence). V lost 6 bases, J lost 1 base, and 12 bases lay in between. This CDR3 is 14 amino acids long. The CDR3 bases are TGTGCCAGCAGACCCTGGACAGATAACTATGGCTACACCTTC. It yields the protein CASRPWTDNYGYTF.

The chain uses TRBV2 and TRBJ2-2, with TRBD2 identical over 8 bases. The CDR3 spans 15 residues. Trimming cost V 4 bases and J 7 bases; bases outside gene matches: 8. Germline CDR1 and CDR2: SNHLY and FYNNEI. CDR3 sequence: CASSVPGLDIGELFF. The CDR3 DNA follows: TGTGCCAGCAGTGTCCCGGGACTAGATATCGGGGAGCTGTTTTTT.

V and J are TRBV27 and TRBJ1-2, with 7 bases fitting TRBD1. Germline CDR1 MNHEY, CDR2 SMNVEV (reference sequence). The CDR3 covers 14 residues. The ends lost 3 bases at V and 8 bases at J; junction bases unmatched: 9. As DNA, the CDR3 is TGTGCCAGCAGTTTCGGGGGGCAGGGGGGCGGCTACACCTTC. It translates to CASSFGGQGGGYTF.

Details on this clone: Germline is not matched at one junction end, which may reflect a read error. This sequence joins TRBV7-7 and TRBJ2-7; 7 positions agree with TRBD2. The CDR3 runs 16 residues. Germline V CDR1 and CDR2: SSHAT, FNYEAQ (reference sequence). Written as DNA, the CDR3 is TGCAAAACTCGAAAACTGGCTAGCGGCTACTCCTACGAGCAGTACTTC. Protein: CKTRKLASGYSYEQYF.

This rearrangement joins TRBV14 to TRBJ2-7; D might be TRBD2 (5 bases). CDR1 and CDR2 (germline): SGHDN, FVKESK. The CDR3 length is 13 residues. Trimming left V 3 bases short and J 9 bases short, with 15 bases between. CDR3 in amino acids: CASSHLDEGWQYF. The CDR3 DNA follows: TGTGCCAGCAGCCATCTGGACGAGGGCTGGCAGTACTTC.

V is TRBV2 and J is TRBJ2-5, with 15 bases that match TRBD2. The trim removed 7 bases at V and 5 bases at J, leaving 11 bases unmatched. This CDR3 spans 17 amino acids. Germline V CDR1 and CDR2: SNHLY, FYNNEI. This CDR3 is CASTGGRGLAGGETQYF. Written as DNA, the CDR3 is TGTGCCAGCACCGGAGGGCGCGGACTAGCGGGAGGGGAGACCCAGTACTTC.